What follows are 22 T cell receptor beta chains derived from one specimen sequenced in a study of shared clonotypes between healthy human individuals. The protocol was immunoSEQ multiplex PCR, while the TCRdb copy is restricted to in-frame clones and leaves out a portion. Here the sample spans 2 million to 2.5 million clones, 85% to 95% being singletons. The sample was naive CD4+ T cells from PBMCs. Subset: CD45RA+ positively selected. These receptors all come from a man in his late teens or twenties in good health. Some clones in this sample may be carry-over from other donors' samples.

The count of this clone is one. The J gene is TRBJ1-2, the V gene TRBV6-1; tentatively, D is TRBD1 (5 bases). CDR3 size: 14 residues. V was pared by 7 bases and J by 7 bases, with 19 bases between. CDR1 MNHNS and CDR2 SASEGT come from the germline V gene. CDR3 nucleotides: TGTGCCAGCAAGCGGGCAGGGAGGGGACTTGGCTACACCTTC. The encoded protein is CASKRAGRGLGYTF.

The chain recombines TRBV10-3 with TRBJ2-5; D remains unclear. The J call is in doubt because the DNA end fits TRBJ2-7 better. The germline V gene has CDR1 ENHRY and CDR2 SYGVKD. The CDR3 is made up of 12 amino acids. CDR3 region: CAISEGLYEQYF. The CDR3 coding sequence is TGTGCCATCAGTGAGGGCCTCTACGAGCAGTACTTC.

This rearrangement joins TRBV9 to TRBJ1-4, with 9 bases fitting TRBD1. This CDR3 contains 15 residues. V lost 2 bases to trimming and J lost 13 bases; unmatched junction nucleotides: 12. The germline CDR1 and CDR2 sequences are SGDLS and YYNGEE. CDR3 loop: CASSVLPGQGQVLFF. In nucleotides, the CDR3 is TGTGCCAGCAGCGTGCTACCCGGACAGGGGCAGGTACTGTTTTTT.

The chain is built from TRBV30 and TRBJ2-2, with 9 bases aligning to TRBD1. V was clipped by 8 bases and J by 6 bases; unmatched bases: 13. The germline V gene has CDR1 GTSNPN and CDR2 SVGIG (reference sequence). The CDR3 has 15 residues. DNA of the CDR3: TGTGCCCTAAGGACCGGGACAGGGTGGGCCGGGGAGCTGTTTTTT. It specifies CALRTGTGWAGELFF.

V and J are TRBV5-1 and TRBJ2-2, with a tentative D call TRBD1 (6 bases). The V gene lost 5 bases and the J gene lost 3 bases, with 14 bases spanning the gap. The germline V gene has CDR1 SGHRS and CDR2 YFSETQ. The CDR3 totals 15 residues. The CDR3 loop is CASRSDRIYTGELFF. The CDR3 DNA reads TGCGCCAGCAGGTCCGACAGGATTTACACCGGGGAGCTGTTTTTT.

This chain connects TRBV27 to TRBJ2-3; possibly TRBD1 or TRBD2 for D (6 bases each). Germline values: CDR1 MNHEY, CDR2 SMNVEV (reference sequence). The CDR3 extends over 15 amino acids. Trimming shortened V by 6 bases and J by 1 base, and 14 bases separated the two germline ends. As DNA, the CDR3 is TGTGCCAGCAGCTCCGGGGGCGGCCGCACAGATACGCAGTATTTT. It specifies CASSSGGGRTDTQYF.

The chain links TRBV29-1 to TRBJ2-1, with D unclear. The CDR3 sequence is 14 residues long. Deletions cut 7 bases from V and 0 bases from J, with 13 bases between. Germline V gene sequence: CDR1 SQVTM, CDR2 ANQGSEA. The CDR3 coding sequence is TGCAGCGCTTACGCAAGGAACTCCTACAATGAGCAGTTCTTC. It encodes CSAYARNSYNEQFF.

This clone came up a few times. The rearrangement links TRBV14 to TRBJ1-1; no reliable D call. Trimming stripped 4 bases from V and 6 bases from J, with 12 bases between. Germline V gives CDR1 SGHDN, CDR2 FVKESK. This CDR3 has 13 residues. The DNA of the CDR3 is TGTGCCAGCAGCCTTCAACCCTGGGCTGAAGCTTTCTTT. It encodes CASSLQPWAEAFF.

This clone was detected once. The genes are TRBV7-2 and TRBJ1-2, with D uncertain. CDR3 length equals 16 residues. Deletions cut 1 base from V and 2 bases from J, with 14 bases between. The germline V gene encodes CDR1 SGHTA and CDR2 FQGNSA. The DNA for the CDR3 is TGTGCCAGCAGCTTAGGGTCCGGGCAACCCAACTATGGCTACACCTTC. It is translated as CASSLGSGQPNYGYTF. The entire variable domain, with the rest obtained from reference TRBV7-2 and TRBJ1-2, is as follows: GAGVSQSPSNKVTEKGKDVELRCDPISGHTALYWYRQSLGQGLEFLIYFQGNSAPDKSGLPSDRFSAERTGGSVSTLTIQRTQQEDSAVYLCASSLGSGQPNYGYTFGSGTRLTVV.

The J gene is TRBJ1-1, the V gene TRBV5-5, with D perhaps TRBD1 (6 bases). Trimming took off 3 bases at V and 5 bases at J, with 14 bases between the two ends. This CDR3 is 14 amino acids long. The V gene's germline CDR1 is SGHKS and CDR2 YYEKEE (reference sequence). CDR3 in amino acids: CASSSSGVRTEAFF. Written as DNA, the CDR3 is TGTGCCAGCAGCTCTTCAGGGGTGAGAACTGAAGCTTTCTTT. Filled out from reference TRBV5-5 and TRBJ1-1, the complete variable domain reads DAGVTQSPTHLIKTRGQQVTLRCSPISGHKSVSWYQQVLGQGPQFIFQYYEKEERGRGNFPDRFSARQFPNYSSELNVNALLLGDSALYLCASSSSGVRTEAFFGQGTRLTVV.

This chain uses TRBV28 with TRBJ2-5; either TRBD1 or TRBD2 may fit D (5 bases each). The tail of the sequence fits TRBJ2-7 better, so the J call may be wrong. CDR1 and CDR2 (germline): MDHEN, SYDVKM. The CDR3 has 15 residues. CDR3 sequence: CASSLALRGSYEQYF. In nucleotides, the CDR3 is TGTGCCAGCAGTTTAGCACTGAGGGGCTCCTACGAGCAGTACTTC.

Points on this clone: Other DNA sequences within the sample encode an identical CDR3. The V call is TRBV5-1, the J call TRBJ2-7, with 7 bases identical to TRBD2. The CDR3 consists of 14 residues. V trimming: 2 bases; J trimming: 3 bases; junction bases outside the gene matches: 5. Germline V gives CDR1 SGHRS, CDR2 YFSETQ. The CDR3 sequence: CASSFSGGSYEQYF. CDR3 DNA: TGCGCCAGCAGCTTCTCTGGCGGGAGCTACGAGCAGTACTTC.

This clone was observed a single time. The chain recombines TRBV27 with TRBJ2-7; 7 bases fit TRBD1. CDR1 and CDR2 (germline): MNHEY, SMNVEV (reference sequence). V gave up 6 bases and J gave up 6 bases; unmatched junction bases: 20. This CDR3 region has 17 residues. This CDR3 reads CASSRQGLVGTAREQYF. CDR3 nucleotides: TGTGCCAGCAGCCGACAGGGCTTGGTGGGGACGGCTCGCGAGCAGTACTTC.

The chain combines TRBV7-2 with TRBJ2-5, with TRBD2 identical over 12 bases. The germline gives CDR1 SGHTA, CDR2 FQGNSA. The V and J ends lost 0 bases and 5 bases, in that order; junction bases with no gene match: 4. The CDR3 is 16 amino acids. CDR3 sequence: CASSLALAGGGETQYF. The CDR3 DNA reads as TGTGCCAGCAGCTTAGCACTAGCGGGAGGTGGGGAGACCCAGTACTTC. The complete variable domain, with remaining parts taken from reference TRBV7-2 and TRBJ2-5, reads GAGVSQSPSNKVTEKGKDVELRCDPISGHTALYWYRQSLGQGLEFLIYFQGNSAPDKSGLPSDRFSAERTGGSVSTLTIQRTQQEDSAVYLCASSLALAGGGETQYFGPGTRLLVL.

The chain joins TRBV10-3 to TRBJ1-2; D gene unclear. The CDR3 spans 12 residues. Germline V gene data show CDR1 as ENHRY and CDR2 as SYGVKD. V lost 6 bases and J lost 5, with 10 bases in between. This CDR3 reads CAISRGEYGYTF. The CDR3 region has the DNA TGTGCCATCAGCCGGGGTGAATATGGCTACACCTTC.

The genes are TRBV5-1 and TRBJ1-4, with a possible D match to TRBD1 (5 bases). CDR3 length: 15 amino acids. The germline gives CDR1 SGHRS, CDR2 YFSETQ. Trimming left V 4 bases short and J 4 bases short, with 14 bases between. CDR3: CASSLPTASNEKLFF. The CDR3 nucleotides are TGCGCCAGCAGCCTACCGACAGCCAGTAATGAAAAACTGTTTTTT.

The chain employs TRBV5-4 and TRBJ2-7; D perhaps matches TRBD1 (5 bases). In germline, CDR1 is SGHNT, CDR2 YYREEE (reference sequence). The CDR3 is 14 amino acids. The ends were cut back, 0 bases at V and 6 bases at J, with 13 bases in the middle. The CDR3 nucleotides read TGTGCCAGCAGCTTGGAGGTAGGGGTAGGCGAGCAGTACTTC. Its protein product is CASSLEVGVGEQYF.

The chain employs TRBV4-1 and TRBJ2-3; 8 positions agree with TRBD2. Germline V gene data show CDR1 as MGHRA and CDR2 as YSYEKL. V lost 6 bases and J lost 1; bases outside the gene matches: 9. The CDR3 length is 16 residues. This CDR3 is CASSLVDSGGTDTQYF. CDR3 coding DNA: TGCGCCAGCAGTCTCGTCGATAGCGGGGGCACAGATACGCAGTATTTT.

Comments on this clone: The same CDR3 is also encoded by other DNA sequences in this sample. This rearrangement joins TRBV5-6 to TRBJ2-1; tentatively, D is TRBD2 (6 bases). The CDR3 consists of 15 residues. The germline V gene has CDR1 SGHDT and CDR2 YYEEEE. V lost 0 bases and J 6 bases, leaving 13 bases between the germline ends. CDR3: CASSLAGGRGNEQFF. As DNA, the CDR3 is TGTGCCAGCAGCTTGGCCGGGGGTAGGGGCAATGAGCAGTTCTTC.

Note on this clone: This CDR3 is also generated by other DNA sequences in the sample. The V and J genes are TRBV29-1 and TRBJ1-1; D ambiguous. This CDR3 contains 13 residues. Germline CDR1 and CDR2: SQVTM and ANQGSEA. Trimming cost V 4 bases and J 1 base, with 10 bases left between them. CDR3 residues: CSVVGRTNTEAFF. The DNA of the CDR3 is TGCAGCGTTGTAGGGAGGACGAACACTGAAGCTTTCTTT.

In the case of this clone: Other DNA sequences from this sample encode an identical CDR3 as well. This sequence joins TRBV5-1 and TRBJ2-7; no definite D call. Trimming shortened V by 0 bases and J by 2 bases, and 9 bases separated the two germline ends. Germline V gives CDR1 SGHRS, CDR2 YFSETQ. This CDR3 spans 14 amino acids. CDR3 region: CASSLVGAPYEQYF. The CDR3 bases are TGCGCCAGCAGCTTGGTCGGTGCCCCCTACGAGCAGTACTTC.

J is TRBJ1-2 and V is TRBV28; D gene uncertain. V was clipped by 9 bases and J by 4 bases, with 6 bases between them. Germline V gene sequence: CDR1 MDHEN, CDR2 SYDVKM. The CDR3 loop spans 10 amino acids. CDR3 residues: CASLTYGYTF. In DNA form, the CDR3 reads TGTGCCAGTCTTACCTATGGCTACACCTTC.